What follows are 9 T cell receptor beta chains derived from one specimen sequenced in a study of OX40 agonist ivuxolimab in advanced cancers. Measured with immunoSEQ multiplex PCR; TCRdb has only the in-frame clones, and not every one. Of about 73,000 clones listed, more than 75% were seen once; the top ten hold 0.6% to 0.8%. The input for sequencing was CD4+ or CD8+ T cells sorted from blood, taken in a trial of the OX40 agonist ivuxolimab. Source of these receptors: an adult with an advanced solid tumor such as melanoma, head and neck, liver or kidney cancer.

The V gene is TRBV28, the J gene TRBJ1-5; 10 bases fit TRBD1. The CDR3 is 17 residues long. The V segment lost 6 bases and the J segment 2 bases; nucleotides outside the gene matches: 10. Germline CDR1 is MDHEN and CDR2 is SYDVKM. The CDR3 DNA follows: TGTGCCAGCAGCCCTACCCGAGGACAGGGGGGCAATCAGCCCCAGCATTTT. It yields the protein CASSPTRGQGGNQPQHF.

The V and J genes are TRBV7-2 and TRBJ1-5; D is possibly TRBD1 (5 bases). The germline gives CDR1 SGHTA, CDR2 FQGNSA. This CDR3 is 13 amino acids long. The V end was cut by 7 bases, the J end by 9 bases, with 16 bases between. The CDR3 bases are TGTGCCAGCACCCATGCAGGGTCTCGGCCCCAGCATTTT. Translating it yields CASTHAGSRPQHF.

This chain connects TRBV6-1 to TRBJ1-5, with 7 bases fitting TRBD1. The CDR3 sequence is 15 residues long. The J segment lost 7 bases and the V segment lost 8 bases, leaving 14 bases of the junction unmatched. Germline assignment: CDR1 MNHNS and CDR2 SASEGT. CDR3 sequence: CASGAGTAEFQPQHF. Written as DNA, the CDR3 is TGTGCCAGCGGGGCCGGGACAGCAGAATTCCAGCCCCAGCATTTT.

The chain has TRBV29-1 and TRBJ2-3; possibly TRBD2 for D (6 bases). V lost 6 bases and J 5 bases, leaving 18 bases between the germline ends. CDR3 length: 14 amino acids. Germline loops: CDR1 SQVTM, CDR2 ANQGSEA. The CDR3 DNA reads TGCAGCGTATACAGCGGAGGGGCGGGAGATACGCAGTATTTT. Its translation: CSVYSGGAGDTQYF.

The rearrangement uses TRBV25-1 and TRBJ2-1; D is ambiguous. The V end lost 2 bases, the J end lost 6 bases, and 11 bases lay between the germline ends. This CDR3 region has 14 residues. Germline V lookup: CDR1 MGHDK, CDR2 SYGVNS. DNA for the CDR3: TGTGCCAGCAGTGAAGTCCTCCATTTCAATGAGCAGTTCTTC. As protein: CASSEVLHFNEQFF.

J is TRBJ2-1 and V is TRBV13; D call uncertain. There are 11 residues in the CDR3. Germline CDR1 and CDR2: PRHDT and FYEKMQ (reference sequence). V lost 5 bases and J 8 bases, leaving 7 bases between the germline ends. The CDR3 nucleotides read TGTGCCAGCAGCCCGTACCATGAGCAGTTCTTC. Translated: CASSPYHEQFF.

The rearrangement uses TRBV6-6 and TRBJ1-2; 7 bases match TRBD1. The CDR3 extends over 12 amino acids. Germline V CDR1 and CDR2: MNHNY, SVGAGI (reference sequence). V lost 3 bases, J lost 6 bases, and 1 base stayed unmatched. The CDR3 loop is CASSYTGDGYTF. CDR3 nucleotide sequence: TGTGCCAGCAGTTATACAGGGGATGGCTACACCTTC.

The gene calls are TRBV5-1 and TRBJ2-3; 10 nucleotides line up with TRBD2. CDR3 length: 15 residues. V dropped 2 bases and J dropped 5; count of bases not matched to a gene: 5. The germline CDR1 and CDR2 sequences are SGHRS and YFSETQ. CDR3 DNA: TGCGCCAGCAGCTTAGCGGGAGGGCCGATAGATACGCAGTATTTT. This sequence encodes CASSLAGGPIDTQYF.

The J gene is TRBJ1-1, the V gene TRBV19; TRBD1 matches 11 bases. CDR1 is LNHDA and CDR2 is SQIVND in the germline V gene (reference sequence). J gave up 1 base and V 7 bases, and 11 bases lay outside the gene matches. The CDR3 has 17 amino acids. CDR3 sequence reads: CASTSGTGGISNTEAFF. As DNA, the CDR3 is TGTGCCAGTACCTCCGGGACAGGGGGAATCTCGAACACTGAAGCTTTCTTT.